This is a list of T cell receptor beta chains from one sample in a study of blood T cell repertoires in COVID-19. Only in-frame clones appear in the TCRdb table, and some are missing; sequencing was by immunoSEQ multiplex PCR. This table has 300,000 to 450,000 clones, approximately 90% appearing once. Specimen: PBMCs or T cells enriched from blood (not recorded which). These receptors all stem from a man younger than 35 who had recovered from COVID-19. Each CDR3 is given with its conserved first and last residue. The order of the fields is CDR3 protein, CDR3 DNA, clone size, D gene, J gene, V gene. A D gene is named only where the DNA matches it firmly. Size values are once, few and many counts, or a class for expanded clones, and some rows have none.

CASSLGGIYNEQFF,TGTGCCAGCAGCTTGGGAGGGATCTACAATGAGCAGTTCTTC,.,.,TRBJ2-1,TRBV5-8
CASSSAPSNTEAFF,TGTGCCAGCAGCTCCGCGCCTAGTAACACTGAAGCTTTCTTT,few,.,TRBJ1-1,TRBV7-8
CASSVHSTYNTGELFF,TGTGCCAGCAGCGTACATAGTACTTATAACACCGGGGAGCTGTTTTTT,.,.,TRBJ2-2,TRBV9
CSASPTQGYGYTF,TGCAGTGCTAGTCCTACCCAGGGCTATGGCTACACCTTC,.,.,TRBJ1-2,TRBV20-1
CASIPTGDRTDSYEQYF,TGTGCCAGCATCCCAACGGGGGACAGGACCGACTCCTACGAGCAGTACTTC,.,TRBD1,TRBJ2-7,TRBV28
CASSLADYGYTF,TGTGCCAGCAGTTTGGCGGACTATGGCTACACCTTC,.,.,TRBJ1-2,TRBV28
CASSHKEAFF,TGTGCCAGCAGCCACAAAGAAGCTTTCTTT,.,.,TRBJ1-1,TRBV28
CASSFTGVSYNEQFF,TGTGCCAGCAGTTTTACGGGGGTTTCCTACAATGAGCAGTTCTTC,.,.,TRBJ2-1,TRBV27
CASSPQGQGNSPLHF,TGTGCCAGCTCACCGCAGGGTCAGGGGAATTCACCCCTCCACTTT,once,.,TRBJ1-6,TRBV18
CASSPLRQSYGYTF,TGTGCCAGCAGTCCTCTGCGGCAGAGTTATGGCTACACCTTC,.,.,TRBJ1-2,TRBV11-2
CASSDGRVEQYF,TGTGCCAGCAGTGATGGGAGGGTAGAGCAGTACTTC,.,TRBD2,TRBJ2-7,TRBV25-1
CSVDSSGRRETQYF,TGCAGCGTTGATTCTAGCGGGAGGAGGGAGACCCAGTACTTC,.,TRBD2,TRBJ2-5,TRBV29-1
CASTHRANEQFF,TGTGCCAGCACCCACAGGGCCAATGAGCAGTTCTTC,.,.,TRBJ2-1,TRBV27
CARGRGPRLLMNTEAFF,TGTGCCAGAGGGCGGGGGCCACGTCTACTTATGAACACTGAAGCTTTCTTT,.,.,TRBJ1-1,TRBV28
CASSPRGSPYEQYF,TGTGCCAGCTCACCACGAGGGAGTCCCTACGAGCAGTACTTC,few,.,TRBJ2-7,TRBV18
CASSPDRSEVQYF,TGTGCCAGCAGCCCAGACAGGTCGGAGGTGCAGTATTTT,once,.,TRBJ2-3,TRBV6-4
CAISGGQGGSSPQHF,TGTGCCATCAGTGGGGGACAGGGTGGAAGTAGTCCCCAGCATTTT,few,TRBD1,TRBJ1-5,TRBV10-3
CASSLAGRRGGYTF,TGTGCCAGCAGCTTGGCTGGGAGGAGAGGTGGCTACACCTTC,.,.,TRBJ1-2,TRBV5-4